These 27 T cell receptor beta chains were sequenced from one sample in a study of blood T cell repertoires in COVID-19. Clones were read by immunoSEQ multiplex PCR, and TCRdb kept only the in-frame ones, dropping some. The table shows about 270,000 clones, with roughly 85% occurring only once. The sequencing sample was made of PBMCs or T cells enriched from blood (not recorded which). These receptors originate from a woman aged 45-59 years with acute COVID-19.

The chain is built from TRBV6-5 and TRBJ1-4; D remains ambiguous. Germline V gene sequence: CDR1 MNHEY, CDR2 SVGAGI. V dropped 6 bases and J dropped 0 bases, with 8 bases sitting between them. CDR3 length equals 14 residues. The CDR3 region is CASRSIATNEKLFF. Written as DNA, the CDR3 is TGTGCCAGCAGGAGTATTGCAACTAATGAAAAACTGTTTTTT.

This clone came up once. V usage is TRBV6-5 and J usage is TRBJ2-2, with 8 bases that match TRBD2. The CDR3 extends over 15 amino acids. The V and J ends lost 11 bases and 4 bases, in that order; junction bases with no gene match: 12. The germline CDR1 and CDR2 sequences are MNHEY and SVGAGI. In DNA, the CDR3 is TGTGCCGCGGGGGGCACAGGGCAGGGCACCGGGGAGCTGTTTTTT. Amino acids: CAAGGTGQGTGELFF.

V gene TRBV10-3 combines with J gene TRBJ1-1, with 7 positions matching TRBD1. The CDR3 sequence is 13 residues long. V shed 4 bases and J 6 bases; nucleotides not matched to a gene: 5. Germline loops: CDR1 ENHRY, CDR2 SYGVKD. The CDR3 coding sequence is TGTGCCATCAGTGGGGACAGAAACGCTGAAGCTTTCTTT. Translated: CAISGDRNAEAFF.

The CDR3 nucleotides are TGTGCCAGCTCACCGCAGGGTTCTGGAAACACCATATATTTT. This codes for CASSPQGSGNTIYF. The chain combines TRBV18 with TRBJ1-3, with a tentative D call TRBD1 (5 bases). With 3 bases removed from V and 1 base from J, the gap between germline ends came to 7 bases. This CDR3 region has 14 residues. Germline V gives CDR1 KGHSH, CDR2 LQKENI.

The chain couples TRBV7-8 to TRBJ2-1; D gene ambiguous. V was shortened by 5 bases and J by 5 bases, with 4 bases between the two germline ends. Germline loops: CDR1 SGHVS, CDR2 FQNEAQ. The length of the CDR3 is 11 residues. The CDR3 DNA reads as TGTGCCAGCAGCCACAACAATGAGCAGTTCTTC. Translated: CASSHNNEQFF. Drawing the rest from reference TRBV7-8 and TRBJ2-1, the complete variable domain is GAGVSQSPRYKVAKRGQDVALRCDPISGHVSLFWYQQALGQGPEFLTYFQNEAQLDKSGLPSDRFFAERPEGSVSTLKIQRTQQEDSAVYLCASSHNNEQFFGPGTRLTVL.

The gene calls are TRBV7-2 and TRBJ1-2; 8 bases map to TRBD1. Germline lookup yields CDR1 SGHTA and CDR2 FQGNSA. This CDR3 region has 15 residues. With V trimmed by 5 bases and J by 2 bases, 7 bases remained unmatched. The DNA of the CDR3 is TGTGCCAGCAGCCGCGGGGACAGGATAAACTATGGCTACACCTTC. This gives the protein CASSRGDRINYGYTF.

This clone was counted only a few times. CDR3 protein: CAWSVTDNSPLHF. CDR3 coding DNA: TGTGCCTGGAGTGTGACAGATAATTCACCCCTCCACTTT. The rearrangement joins TRBV30 to TRBJ1-6, with TRBD1 as a possible D gene (5 bases). This CDR3 comprises 13 residues. Trimming cost V 0 bases and J 5 bases, with 5 bases left between them. The germline CDR1 and CDR2 sequences are GTSNPN and SVGIG (reference sequence).

The rearrangement links TRBV23-1 to TRBJ1-5; no definite D call. TRBV23-1 is assigned to the ORF class and has an uncertain function. V was trimmed by 6 bases and J by 7 bases, leaving 7 bases between them. This CDR3 has 11 amino acids. This CDR3 is CASSGEQPQHF. The CDR3 region has the DNA TGCGCCAGCAGCGGGGAACAGCCCCAGCATTTT.

This sequence joins TRBV5-1 and TRBJ1-1; TRBD1 agrees at 10 bases. The CDR3 covers 14 residues. With 4 bases clipped from V and 7 bases from J, the junction kept 7 bases outside the gene matches. Germline assignment: CDR1 SGHRS and CDR2 YFSETQ. This CDR3 is CASSPGTGADEAFF. The CDR3 DNA reads TGCGCCAGCAGCCCGGGGACAGGGGCCGATGAAGCTTTCTTT.

The rearrangement links TRBV11-3 to TRBJ2-1; 12 bases are shared with TRBD1. CDR3 size: 15 residues. Per germline, CDR1 SGHNT and CDR2 YENEEA. Trimming at V came to 4 bases and at J to 6 bases, leaving 4 bases not matched to a gene. The CDR3 here is CASSSGQGASNEQFF. The CDR3 DNA sequence: TGTGCCAGCAGCTCGGGACAGGGGGCTAGCAATGAGCAGTTCTTC.

V gene TRBV30 combines with J gene TRBJ1-2; D unclear. The V end lost 1 base, the J end lost 8 bases, and 8 bases lay between the germline ends. Per the germline V gene, CDR1 is GTSNPN and CDR2 is SVGIG (reference sequence). The CDR3 loop spans 11 amino acids. CDR3 nucleotides: TGTGCCTGGAGTGCACAGAGAGGCTACACCTTC. Translated: CAWSAQRGYTF.

The chain recombines TRBV7-9 with TRBJ1-4, with TRBD1 identical over 8 bases. Unmatched junction bases numbered 7, after V lost 5 bases and J lost 5 bases. Germline V gene lookup returns CDR1 SEHNR and CDR2 FQNEAQ (reference sequence). The CDR3 has 15 amino acids. The CDR3 bases are TGTGCCAGCAGCGCAGGGACAGGTTTAAATGAAAAACTGTTTTTT. This translates into CASSAGTGLNEKLFF. Drawing the rest from reference TRBV7-9 and TRBJ1-4, the complete variable domain is DTGVSQNPRHKITKRGQNVTFRCDPISEHNRLYWYRQTLGQGPEFLTYFQNEAQLEKSRLLSDRFSAERPKGSFSTLEIQRTEQGDSAMYLCASSAGTGLNEKLFFGSGTQLSVL.

This chain links TRBV5-1 with TRBJ2-4; D possibly corresponds to TRBD1 (6 bases). Trimming took off 4 bases at V and 0 bases at J, with 14 bases between the two ends. The CDR3 has 16 amino acids. Germline CDR1 reads SGHRS; CDR2 reads YFSETQ. The CDR3 here is CASSPKTGQAKNIQYF. CDR3 DNA: TGCGCCAGCAGCCCAAAGACAGGCCAAGCCAAAAACATTCAGTACTTC.

The chain carries TRBV30 and TRBJ2-3; 8 nucleotides align to TRBD2. This CDR3 has 13 residues. V lost 1 base, J lost 9 bases, and 6 bases stayed unmatched. Germline V lookup: CDR1 GTSNPN, CDR2 SVGIG (reference sequence). CDR3 amino acids: CAWSAHIAGTQYF. CDR3 DNA: TGTGCCTGGAGTGCCCATATAGCGGGGACGCAGTATTTT.

This chain uses TRBV11-2 with TRBJ2-5, with TRBD2 identical over 12 bases. Germline V gene lookup returns CDR1 SGHAT and CDR2 FQNNGV. J was trimmed by 0 bases and V by 5 bases; bases with no gene match: 4. The length of the CDR3 is 16 residues. The CDR3 loop reads CASSPLAGGHQETQYF. CDR3 nucleotides: TGTGCCAGCAGCCCACTAGCGGGGGGACACCAAGAGACCCAGTACTTC.

This clone was counted a few times. The gene calls are TRBV4-3 and TRBJ2-7; possible D gene TRBD1, 6 bases. There are 13 residues in the CDR3. CDR1 and CDR2 (germline): LGHNA, YSLEER. Trimming stripped 8 bases from V and 5 bases from J, with 16 bases between. The CDR3 sequence is CASSQGILDEQYF. The CDR3, as DNA: TGCGCCAGCTCACAGGGCATCTTGGACGAGCAGTACTTC.

The chain recombines TRBV6-5 with TRBJ1-2; D perhaps matches TRBD1 (6 bases). The germline V gene has CDR1 MNHEY and CDR2 SVGAGI. The CDR3 covers 15 residues. V was clipped by 2 bases and J by 5 bases, with 15 bases between them. This CDR3 is CASSYLRGGGYGYTF. CDR3 sequence (DNA): TGTGCCAGCAGTTACCTAAGAGGGGGGGGTTATGGCTACACCTTC.

The chain recombines TRBV13 with TRBJ1-1, with D possibly being TRBD1 (5 bases). The CDR3 runs to 14 residues. Germline CDR1 and CDR2: PRHDT and FYEKMQ (reference sequence). V lost 0 bases and J lost 4, with 9 bases in between. The CDR3 sequence is CASSLGQGITEAFF. The DNA for the CDR3 is TGTGCCAGCAGCTTAGGGCAGGGTATCACTGAAGCTTTCTTT.

The chain recombines TRBV9 with TRBJ1-1, with 8 bases aligning to TRBD1. Trimming cost V 6 bases and J 3 bases; bases outside gene matches: 7. The CDR3 runs 14 residues. Germline-derived CDR1 and CDR2 are SGDLS and YYNGEE. The CDR3 sequence is CASTRTGTDTEAFF. CDR3 in DNA: TGTGCCAGCACCCGGACAGGGACCGACACTGAAGCTTTCTTT.

This clone was picked up one time. J is TRBJ1-5 and V is TRBV30; D is perhaps TRBD1 (5 bases). Germline lookup yields CDR1 GTSNPN and CDR2 SVGIG (reference sequence). The V end lost 0 bases, the J end lost 1 base, and 10 bases lay between the germline ends. The CDR3 is 15 amino acids. The CDR3 here is CAWSVRAGSNQPQHF. In DNA, the CDR3 is TGTGCCTGGAGTGTTCGTGCAGGGAGCAATCAGCCCCAGCATTTT.

This chain links TRBV12-5 with TRBJ1-1; no clear D. Looked up from germline, CDR1 is LGHNT and CDR2 is FRNRAP. The germline V and J ends were trimmed by 6 bases and 7 bases, with 6 bases remaining between them. The CDR3 is 10 amino acids. The CDR3 loop is CASGHSEAFF. CDR3 in DNA: TGTGCTAGTGGCCACAGTGAAGCTTTCTTT.

The chain is built from TRBV7-3 and TRBJ2-1, with 11 bases lining up with TRBD2. CDR3 length: 20 amino acids. CDR1 SGHTA and CDR2 FQGTGA come from the germline V gene. V lost 5 bases to trimming and J lost 0 bases; unmatched junction nucleotides: 15. CDR3 nucleotides: TGTGCCAGCAGCCCGGTGGGGCTAGCGGGGGGCACGAGCTCCTACAATGAGCAGTTCTTC. This encodes CASSPVGLAGGTSSYNEQFF.

The chain employs TRBV5-4 and TRBJ1-1; D is unresolved. CDR3 length: 13 amino acids. V was trimmed by 0 bases and J by 0 bases, leaving 3 bases between them. Germline V CDR1 and CDR2: SGHNT, YYREEE (reference sequence). The CDR3 reads CASSLGVNTEAFF. The CDR3 coding sequence is TGTGCCAGCAGCTTGGGAGTGAACACTGAAGCTTTCTTT.

V usage is TRBV7-6 and J usage is TRBJ2-2, with 12 bases matching TRBD2. Unmatched junction bases numbered 3, after V lost 3 bases and J lost 1 base. The CDR3 is made up of 17 amino acids. Germline V CDR1 and CDR2: SGHVS, FNYEAQ. CDR3 sequence reads: CASSLASGGVNTGELFF. The CDR3 DNA follows: TGTGCCAGCAGCTTGGCTAGCGGGGGGGTGAACACCGGGGAGCTGTTTTTT.

This clone is a singleton in its sample. The chain recombines TRBV19 with TRBJ1-6; 7 nucleotides align to TRBD1. J lost 7 bases, V lost 7 bases, and 7 bases had no gene match. The CDR3 has 14 amino acids. Germline V gene sequence: CDR1 LNHDA, CDR2 SQIVND (reference sequence). CDR3 amino acids: CASKAGTANSPLHF. The CDR3 bases are TGTGCCAGTAAGGCCGGGACAGCCAATTCACCCCTCCACTTT. Full variable domain (rest looked up from reference TRBV19 and TRBJ1-6): DGGITQSPKYLFRKEGQNVTLSCEQNLNHDAMYWYRQDPGQGLRLIYYSQIVNDFQKGDIAEGYSVSREKKESFPLTVTSAQKNPTAFYLCASKAGTANSPLHFGNGTRLTVT.

This chain joins TRBV13 and TRBJ1-1; D might be TRBD1 (6 bases). The CDR3 consists of 15 residues. In germline, CDR1 is PRHDT, CDR2 FYEKMQ (reference sequence). Trimming took 5 bases from V and 4 from J, leaving 17 bases between them. CDR3 nucleotide sequence: TGTGCCAGCAGCCCCCCGGGGGGGGCAGGCACTGAAGCTTTCTTT. Translation gives CASSPPGGAGTEAFF.

V gene TRBV2 combines with J gene TRBJ2-5, with D unclear. This CDR3 spans 13 amino acids. Trimming pared 3 bases from V and 4 bases from J, leaving 9 bases between. Germline V gives CDR1 SNHLY, CDR2 FYNNEI. The CDR3 protein is CASSDTLRETQYF. The CDR3 region has the DNA TGTGCCAGCAGTGATACGTTGCGAGAGACCCAGTACTTC.